This is a list of T cell receptor beta chains from one sample in a study of T cell clonotyping in hematopoietic cell transplantation. Produced via immunoSEQ multiplex PCR; TCRdb's table is partial and in-frame only. The sample lists roughly 14,000 clones; 85% to 90% were seen once. Sequences were derived from PBMCs, sampled 100 days after allogeneic stem cell transplant. These receptor sequences come from a male patient in his 50s who had an allogeneic stem cell transplant from an unrelated donor, so T cells may come from the graft donor. Some clones in this sample may be carry-over from other donors' samples. Each CDR3 is given with its conserved first and last residue. A D gene is named only where the DNA matches it firmly. Clone size is shown for a subset of rows, as once, few, many or a class of expanded clone.

size: once
V: TRBV5-6
J: TRBJ1-3
D: TRBD1
CDR3: CASSPGPGGRNTIYF
DNA: TGTGCCAGCAGCCCGGGTCCAGGGGGTCGAAACACCATATATTTT

size: -
V: TRBV12-5
J: TRBJ1-2
D: -
CDR3: CASGSDSLWGYTF
DNA: TGTGCTAGTGGTTCGGACAGTCTCTGGGGCTACACCTTC

size: -
V: TRBV9
J: TRBJ2-2
D: -
CDR3: CASSPSMGIRTGELFF
DNA: TGTGCCAGCAGCCCGAGTATGGGGATCCGCACCGGGGAGCTGTTTTTT

size: -
V: TRBV6-5
J: TRBJ1-2
D: -
CDR3: CASSSLDTPLGYTF
DNA: TGTGCCAGCAGTTCCCTCGACACCCCGTTGGGCTACACCTTC

size: once
V: TRBV5-1
J: TRBJ2-7
D: TRBD2
CDR3: CASSPKTPSGGQTYEQYF
DNA: TGCGCCAGCAGCCCCAAAACCCCTAGCGGGGGCCAAACCTACGAGCAGTACTTC

size: once
V: TRBV25-1
J: TRBJ1-2
D: -
CDR3: CASSDQGRATYGYTF
DNA: TGTGCCAGCAGTGATCAGGGAAGGGCGACTTATGGCTACACCTTC

size: large
V: TRBV7-2
J: TRBJ2-6
D: -
CDR3: CASSLMGDGANVLTF
DNA: TGTGCCAGCAGCCTCATGGGGGATGGGGCCAACGTCCTGACTTTC

size: -
V: TRBV2
J: TRBJ1-1
D: -
CDR3: CASSDNPEAFF
DNA: TGTGCCAGCAGTGATAACCCCGAGGCTTTCTTT

size: -
V: TRBV7-9
J: TRBJ2-2
D: TRBD1
CDR3: CASIFLTGTVGGELFF
DNA: TGTGCCAGCATTTTCTTGACCGGGACAGTGGGCGGGGAGCTGTTTTTT

size: -
V: TRBV30
J: TRBJ2-3
D: TRBD2
CDR3: CAWTSGTYTDTQYF
DNA: TGTGCCTGGACTAGCGGGACTTACACAGATACGCAGTATTTT

size: few
V: TRBV15
J: TRBJ1-2
D: -
CDR3: CATSAGGPNYGYTF
DNA: TGTGCCACCAGCGCCGGGGGACCTAACTATGGCTACACCTTC

size: few
V: TRBV7-9
J: TRBJ2-1
D: TRBD1
CDR3: CASSYRTGVNNEQFF
DNA: TGTGCCAGCAGCTACCGGACAGGGGTAAACAATGAGCAGTTCTTC

size: -
V: TRBV5-4
J: TRBJ1-6
D: -
CDR3: CASSLSRANSPLHF
DNA: TGTGCCAGCAGCTTGTCTCGCGCGAATTCACCCCTCCACTTT

size: -
V: TRBV19
J: TRBJ1-4
D: TRBD1
CDR3: CASSPTGTVSEKLFF
DNA: TGTGCCAGTAGTCCTACCGGGACAGTCAGTGAAAAACTGTTTTTT

size: -
V: TRBV5-6
J: TRBJ2-7
D: -
CDR3: CASSLRRSYEQYF
DNA: TGTGCCAGCAGCTTAAGGCGATCCTACGAGCAGTACTTC

size: -
V: TRBV19
J: TRBJ2-3
D: -
CDR3: CASSPRERTDTQYF
DNA: TGTGCCAGTAGTCCTCGGGAGCGCACAGATACGCAGTATTTT

size: few
V: TRBV18
J: TRBJ2-2
D: TRBD1
CDR3: CASSSGQYTGELFF
DNA: TGTGCCAGCTCGTCGGGACAGTACACCGGGGAGCTGTTTTTT